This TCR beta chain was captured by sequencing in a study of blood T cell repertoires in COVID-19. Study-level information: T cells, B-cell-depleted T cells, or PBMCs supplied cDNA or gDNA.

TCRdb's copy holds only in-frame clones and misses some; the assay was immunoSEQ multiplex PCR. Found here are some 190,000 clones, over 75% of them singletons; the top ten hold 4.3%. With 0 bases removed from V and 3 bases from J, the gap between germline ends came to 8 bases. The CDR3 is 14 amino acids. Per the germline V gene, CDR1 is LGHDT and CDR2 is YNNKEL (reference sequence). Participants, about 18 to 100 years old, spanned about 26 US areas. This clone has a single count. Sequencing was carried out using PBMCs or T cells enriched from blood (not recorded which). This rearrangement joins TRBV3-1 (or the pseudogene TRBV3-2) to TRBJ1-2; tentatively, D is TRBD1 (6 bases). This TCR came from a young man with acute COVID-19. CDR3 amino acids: CASSQEGAYYGYTF. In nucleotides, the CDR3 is TGTGCCAGCAGCCAAGAGGGGGCCTACTATGGCTACACCTTC.